The 4 T cell receptor beta chains given below trace back to one sample, sequenced in a study of T cells in Graves' hyperthyroidism and ophthalmopathy. Amplified TCR beta CDR3 regions came from RNA transcripts. First-round RT-PCR of the TCR CDR3 relied on the HTBI primer set. One entry per CDR3 protein, called by TCRdb with MiXCR from the multiplex PCR reads. The repertoire consists of a few hundred thousand distinct CDR3 sequences, with 35% to 50% occurring once and the leading ten covering about 40%. The sequencing input was peripheral blood or thyroid tissue (not recorded which). The source is an adult woman with Graves' disease, either hyperthyroidism or ophthalmopathy (not recorded which).

The chain employs TRBV2 and TRBJ2-7, with D uncertain. Trimming took 5 bases from V and 3 from J, leaving 14 bases between them. Germline CDR1 reads SNHLY; CDR2 reads FYNNEI. This CDR3 spans 14 amino acids. In DNA form, the CDR3 reads TGTGCCAGCAGTAAAGGGCCAGGAAACTACGAGCAGTACTTC. Protein sequence: CASSKGPGNYEQYF.

In its sample, this clonotype was seen a few times. This chain connects TRBV6-6 to TRBJ1-2; no clear D. Trimming cost V 6 bases and J 6 bases, with 14 bases left between them. From germline, CDR1 is MNHNY and CDR2 SVGAGI (reference sequence). The CDR3 extends over 13 amino acids. CDR3: CASSLTQTHGYTF. CDR3 nucleotides: TGTGCCAGCAGCCTCACCCAAACTCATGGCTACACCTTC.

Only a few counts were recorded for this clonotype. With a much larger clone just one base away, this may be a read error. Here the CDR3 omits its conserved ending phenylalanine or tryptophan, so a read error is the likely source. This rearrangement joins TRBV19 to TRBJ1-1, with a tentative D call TRBD1 (5 bases). The CDR3 has 13 amino acids. V was cut by 3 bases and J by 4 bases, with 9 bases left in between. Germline assignment: CDR1 LNHDA and CDR2 SQIVND (reference sequence). The CDR3 loop is CASSIQGITEAFL. The CDR3 bases are TGTGCCAGTAGTATCCAGGGAATCACTGAAGCTTTCCTT.

V is TRBV6-2 or TRBV6-3 and J is TRBJ2-7, with D uncertain. This CDR3 comprises 12 residues. The germline gives CDR1 MNHEY, CDR2 SVGEGT. Trimming stripped 7 bases from V and 0 bases from J, with 7 bases between. The CDR3 spells CASTPSSYEQYF. CDR3 nucleotides: TGTGCCAGCACCCCCAGCTCCTACGAGCAGTACTTC.